Listed below are T cell receptor beta chains from one sample, sequenced in a study of T-cell memory formation after mild COVID-19. TCRdb used MiXCR to reprocess the 5' RACE reads, holding one entry per CDR3 protein. The data contain about 82,000 distinct CDR3 sequences, around 13% of them seen just once; the ten biggest clones take up about 29%. Sequences were obtained from PBMCs or a T cell subset sorted from them (not recorded which). Receptors originate from an adult woman who had mild COVID-19 (a few samples of this study predate the infection). Cell type and time point are not known. The conserved cysteine and the conserved F or W are not part of the CDR3 here.

j_gene,v_gene,CDR3aa
TRBJ2-7,TRBV10-3,AISESGGQGGEQY
TRBJ1-2,TRBV7-9,ASSLGQTPQGYT
TRBJ2-3,TRBV4-1,ASSQGGGTGFHPD
TRBJ1-2,TRBV4-1,ASSQDGTGPSSHGYT
TRBJ2-1,TRBV7-9,ASSSETGRGYNEQF
TRBJ2-7,TRBV20-1,SARDPTGTSYEQY
TRBJ2-1,TRBV7-8,ASSLAGTTTEQF
TRBJ1-4,TRBV14,ASSQDRIAEKLF
TRBJ2-3,TRBV5-1,ASSTGTGYADTQY
TRBJ1-1,TRBV5-1,ASSLPGAEAF